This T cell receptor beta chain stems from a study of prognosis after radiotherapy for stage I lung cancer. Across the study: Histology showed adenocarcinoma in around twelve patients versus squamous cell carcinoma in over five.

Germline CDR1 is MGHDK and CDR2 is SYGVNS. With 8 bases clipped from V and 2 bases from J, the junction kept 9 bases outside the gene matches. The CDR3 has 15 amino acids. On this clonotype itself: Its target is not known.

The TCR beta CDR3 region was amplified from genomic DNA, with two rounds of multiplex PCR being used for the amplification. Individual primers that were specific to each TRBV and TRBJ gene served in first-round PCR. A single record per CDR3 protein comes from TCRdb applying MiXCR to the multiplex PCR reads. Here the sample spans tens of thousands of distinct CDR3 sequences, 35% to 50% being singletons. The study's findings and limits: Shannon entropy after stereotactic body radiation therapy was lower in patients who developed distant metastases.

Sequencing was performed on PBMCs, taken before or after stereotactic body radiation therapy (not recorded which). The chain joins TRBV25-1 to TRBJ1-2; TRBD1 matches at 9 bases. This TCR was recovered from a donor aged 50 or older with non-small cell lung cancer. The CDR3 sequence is CASAKQGAKNYGYTF. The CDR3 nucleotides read TGTGCCAGCGCCAAACAGGGGGCGAAGAACTATGGCTACACCTTC.